The rows below give T cell receptor beta chains drawn from one sample of a study of identical twins. MiXCR, run by TCRdb on the 5' RACE reads, gives a single entry per CDR3 protein. The sample carries 550,000 to 700,000 distinct CDR3 sequences, 9.6% recorded once. These same data were also listed under a study on yellow fever vaccine responses in identical twins.

Sequenced: PBMCs. These TCRs come from a woman younger than 35 in good health. Both conserved end residues are part of each CDR3. A D gene is named only where the DNA matches it firmly. Size is stated for part of the rows, as once, few or many counts, or as a class when the clone is expanded.

D: -
J: TRBJ1-1
size: -
V: TRBV6-5
DNA: TGTGCCAGCAGTTCAACTCAGGGGCCTAGCGCCGCTTTCTTT
CDR3: CASSSTQGPSAAFF

D: -
J: TRBJ2-7
size: few
V: TRBV3-1
DNA: TGTGCCAGCAGCATTCAACTACTCCCCTACGAGCAGTACTTC
CDR3: CASSIQLLPYEQYF

D: TRBD2
J: TRBJ2-1
size: many
V: TRBV20-1
DNA: TGCAGTGCCCCGGGGCGGGGGAACTCCTACAATGAGCAGTTCTTC
CDR3: CSAPGRGNSYNEQFF

D: -
J: TRBJ2-2
size: few
V: TRBV29-1
DNA: TGCAGCGTTGAAGATCATGGCACCGGGGAGCTGTTTTTT
CDR3: CSVEDHGTGELFF

D: TRBD2
J: TRBJ2-1
size: few
V: TRBV19
DNA: TGTGCCAGTAGTGATTGGGGGGGAAATGAGCAGTTCTTC
CDR3: CASSDWGGNEQFF

D: TRBD1
J: TRBJ2-7
size: -
V: TRBV6-1
DNA: TGTGCCAGCAATCGGGGACAGGGGGCGGGTGAGCAGTACTTC
CDR3: CASNRGQGAGEQYF

D: TRBD2
J: TRBJ2-1
size: few
V: TRBV2
DNA: TGTGCCAGCAGACATGCTAGCGGGGTGGAGAATGAGCAGTTCTTC
CDR3: CASRHASGVENEQFF

D: -
J: TRBJ2-5
size: many
V: TRBV5-1
DNA: TGTGCCAGCAGTACGAACCAAGAGACCCAGTACTTC
CDR3: CASSTNQETQYF

D: TRBD2
J: TRBJ2-5
size: -
V: TRBV12-3/TRBV12-4
DNA: TGTGCCTGCAGCGGGGTGGGGGAGGGCCAGGGTTTAGAAGAGACCCAGTACTTC
CDR3: CACSGVGEGQGLEETQYF

D: -
J: TRBJ1-5
size: few
V: TRBV7-2
DNA: TGTGCCAGCAGCTCGGGACCGAGAGGTCCCCAGCATTTT
CDR3: CASSSGPRGPQHF

D: TRBD2
J: TRBJ2-2
size: few
V: TRBV5-1
DNA: TGCGCCAGCAGCTTGGAGGCTAGCGGGGTGAACACCGGGGAGCTGTTTTTT
CDR3: CASSLEASGVNTGELFF

D: -
J: TRBJ2-2
size: few
V: TRBV4-2
DNA: TGTGCCAGCAGCCCTCCCCCGGAGACCGGGGAGCTGTTTTTT
CDR3: CASSPPPETGELFF

D: -
J: TRBJ2-5
size: -
V: TRBV18
DNA: TGTGCCAGCTCAGCCCAAACCCTCCAAGAGACCCAGTACTTC
CDR3: CASSAQTLQETQYF

D: -
J: TRBJ2-6
size: few
V: TRBV10-3
DNA: TGTGCCATCACCGCCTTAGAGGCCAACGTCCTGACTTTC
CDR3: CAITALEANVLTF

D: TRBD2
J: TRBJ2-3
size: -
V: TRBV20-1
DNA: TGCAGTGCTGGAACCGGGACTAGCGGACCCCGCACAGATACGCAGTATTTT
CDR3: CSAGTGTSGPRTDTQYF

D: -
J: TRBJ1-1
size: many
V: TRBV5-1
DNA: TGCGCCAGCAGCCTCACCGGGCCAGCGAACACTGAAGCTTTCTTT
CDR3: CASSLTGPANTEAFF

D: -
J: TRBJ2-1
size: -
V: TRBV5-6
DNA: TGTGCCAGCAGCTTTTGGGGGCGGCCGGGTGAGCAGTTCTTC
CDR3: CASSFWGRPGEQFF

D: -
J: TRBJ2-5
size: few
V: TRBV4-3
DNA: TGCGCCAGCAGCCGACAATCAGGGAAAGAGACCCAGTACTTC
CDR3: CASSRQSGKETQYF

D: -
J: TRBJ2-1
size: few
V: TRBV12-3/TRBV12-4
DNA: TGTGCCAGCAGTTTGGGCACGAGTCACTACAATGAGCAGTTCTTC
CDR3: CASSLGTSHYNEQFF

D: -
J: TRBJ1-5
size: few
V: TRBV3-1
DNA: TGTGCCAGCAGCCAAGGAACCTCAGCCGGCAATCAGCCCCAGCATTTT
CDR3: CASSQGTSAGNQPQHF

D: TRBD1
J: TRBJ1-5
size: -
V: TRBV15
DNA: TGTGCCACCAGCACCGGGACAGGGGGCTTCAATCAGCCCCAGCATTTT
CDR3: CATSTGTGGFNQPQHF